This T cell receptor (beta chain) was identified in a study of cytomegalovirus exposure and HLA in healthy donors. The study's findings and limits: Later, TCR association rates were found to vary by HLA locus, highest for DRB1 and lowest for HLA-C. The study labeled 150 or so TCR beta chains cytomegalovirus-associated.

CDR3 length equals 14 residues. Germline CDR1 reads LNHDA; CDR2 reads SQIVND (reference sequence). Trimming removed 6 bases from V and 3 bases from J; junction bases left unmatched: 8. Of note for this clone: Its specificity is not known.

The PCR employed 60 Vbeta primers together with 13 Jbeta primers. Libraries were prepared by immunoSEQ multiplex PCR; TCRdb keeps only in-frame clonotypes and omits some of them. The sample yields roughly 67,000 clones, 70% to 85% seen once. The V call is TRBV19, the J call TRBJ2-7; 7 bases map to TRBD1. Sequencing was performed on PBMCs. This TCR was recovered from a man aged 55 to 70 in good health and CMV-seropositive. The CDR3 DNA follows: TGTGCCAGTAGCTCAGACAGGGAAAACTACGAGCAGTACTTC. Amino acid sequence: CASSSDRENYEQYF. The whole variable domain, filled in from reference TRBV19 and TRBJ2-7, reads DGGITQSPKYLFRKEGQNVTLSCEQNLNHDAMYWYRQDPGQGLRLIYYSQIVNDFQKGDIAEGYSVSREKKESFPLTVTSAQKNPTAFYLCASSSDRENYEQYFGPGTRLTVT.